This T cell receptor (beta chain) is drawn from a study of T cell responses to AZD1222 COVID-19 vaccine. Study-level results: Compared with day 0, the breadth and depth of the Spike-specific TCR repertoire rose significantly after two doses of AZD1222. The donors showed a predominance of white British ancestry and of females, with possible underestimation of clonal diversity.

TCRdb's table, derived via immunoSEQ multiplex PCR, lists solely in-frame clones and lacks some. The table records fewer than 150,000 clones, almost 90% of them present only once. CDR1 DFQATT and CDR2 SNEGSKA come from the germline V gene (reference sequence). The CDR3 extends over 16 amino acids. The V and J ends lost 3 bases and 5 bases, in that order; junction bases with no gene match: 12. Analysis merged second doses at about 4 or about 12 weeks. Concerning this clone: As yet, its antigen is unknown.

V usage is TRBV20-1 and J usage is TRBJ2-3; TRBD1 matches at 9 bases. This material consisted of peripheral blood, taken 28 days after the second AZD1222 dose. This clonotype was obtained from an adult who received the AZD1222 COVID-19 vaccine. The CDR3 protein is CSASGTGGFGLDTQYF. CDR3 nucleotides: TGCAGTGCTAGTGGTACAGGGGGCTTCGGATTAGATACGCAGTATTTT.